The entry below describes one T cell receptor beta chain. Antigen specificity is unknown. CD4+ T cells from unexposed donors were obtained before the COVID-19 pandemic (2011-2018). After nine to ten days of culture, CD4+ T cells were isolated. Using immunoSEQ multiplex PCR, the repertoire was profiled, and TCRdb retains in-frame clones only, with some absent. The sample includes approximately 17,000 clones, more than 75% of them seen just once. This record belongs to a study of CD4 T cells in relation to SARS-CoV-2 and coronaviruses. Study overall: PBMCs were cultured with antigen for over 8 days before TCR beta sequencing.

The CDR3 spans 12 residues. Germline V gene lookup returns CDR1 SGDLS and CDR2 YYNGEE. Trimming took 4 bases from V and 7 from J, leaving 9 bases between them. The V gene is TRBV9, the J gene TRBJ2-1; D is unclear. The specimen was CD4+ T cells from PBMCs, cultured in vitro. This TCR came from a human donor in good health. CDR3 sequence: CASSSPANEQFF. CDR3 coding DNA: TGTGCCAGCAGCTCTCCCGCGAATGAGCAGTTCTTC. Looking up the rest from reference TRBV9 and TRBJ2-1 gives the full variable domain: DSGVTQTPKHLITATGQRVTLRCSPRSGDLSVYWYQQSLDQGLQFLIQYYNGEERAKGNILERFSAQQFPDLHSELNLSSLELGDSALYFCASSSPANEQFFGPGTRLTVL.